One T cell receptor beta chain is described in this entry. Its antigen is not identified. Described treatment: around 19 received Ad26.COV2.S at low or high dose, single or two shots; roughly 5 received placebo; per-sample allocation not given. After the first vaccine or placebo injection, samples were drawn on day 63. Donor was an adult aged 18-55 years in Boston. The entry originates in a study of Ad26.COV2.S vaccination and SARS-CoV-2 variants. Overall study findings and caveats: Spike-specific responses of CD8+ and CD4+ T cells were reported to display substantial breadth after vaccination. Spike-specific TCR breadth was greater in vaccine than placebo recipients.

Sequenced by immunoSEQ multiplex PCR; TCRdb stores in-frame clones only, minus some. The table lists 350,000 to 450,000 clones, roughly 80% of them singletons, with around 7.3% in the top ten. Looked up from germline, CDR1 is DFQATT and CDR2 is SNEGSKA (reference sequence). Trimming removed 6 bases from V and 3 bases from J, with 8 bases in between. This CDR3 is built from 11 residues. This chain connects TRBV20-1 to TRBJ1-1; unclear D gene. The specimen comprised peripheral blood, sampled in a trial of Ad26.COV2.S vaccine versus placebo. The sequence derives from a person aged 18-60 years who received the Ad26.COV2.S COVID-19 vaccine or a placebo. The chain's CDR3 is CSAVRDTEAFF. CDR3 bases: TGCAGTGCAGTTCGGGACACTGAAGCTTTCTTT.